The 24 T cell receptor beta chains listed next were all sequenced from one sample in a study of shared clonotypes between healthy human individuals. The method was immunoSEQ multiplex PCR; TCRdb's version includes in-frame clones alone and lacks a portion of them. The table has 500,000 to 650,000 clones, around three quarters seen once. Material: PBMCs. These receptor sequences come from a woman aged 40 to 55 in good health. Some clones in this sample may be carry-over from other donors' samples.

The V and J genes are TRBV5-1 and TRBJ2-1; the match to TRBD2 covers 7 bases. Germline values: CDR1 SGHRS, CDR2 YFSETQ. This CDR3 is built from 14 residues. V dropped 7 bases and J dropped 9; count of bases not matched to a gene: 13. The CDR3, as DNA: TGCGCCAGCTCCGAGGGAGGGAATATTTTTGAGCAGTTCTTC. Its protein is CASSEGGNIFEQFF.

This clone was picked up many times. The CDR3 region is CASSETRNQETQYF. The CDR3 coding sequence is TGCGCCAGCAGCGAAACTAGAAACCAAGAGACCCAGTACTTC. The chain carries TRBV5-1 and TRBJ2-5, with TRBD2 as a possible D gene (5 bases). The CDR3 runs 14 residues. The germline gives CDR1 SGHRS, CDR2 YFSETQ. V was cut by 4 bases and J by 0 bases, with 10 bases left in between.

CDR3: CASSKPTSYNEQFF. CDR3 sequence (DNA): TGTGCCAGCAGTAAACCAACTAGCTACAATGAGCAGTTCTTC. V is TRBV28 and J is TRBJ2-1, with a weak D call TRBD2 (5 bases). The length of the CDR3 is 14 residues. V gave up 5 bases and J gave up 3 bases, with 11 bases separating them. Germline V CDR1 and CDR2: MDHEN, SYDVKM.

The genes are TRBV15 and TRBJ2-3; D unresolved. Germline loops: CDR1 LNHNV, CDR2 YYDKDF (reference sequence). V lost 1 base, J lost 4 bases, and 21 bases lay in between. The CDR3 consists of 18 residues. For the CDR3, the DNA is TGTGCCACCAGCAGAGCCCGCGGCCCCCCGATCTGGGCAGATACGCAGTATTTT. This translates into CATSRARGPPIWADTQYF. The full variable domain, completed using reference TRBV15 and TRBJ2-3, is DAMVIQNPRYQVTQFGKPVTLSCSQTLNHNVMYWYQQKSSQAPKLLFHYYDKDFNNEADTPDNFQSRRPNTSFCFLDIRSPGLGDTAMYLCATSRARGPPIWADTQYFGPGTRLTVL.

This clone has only a few counts. The chain uses TRBV7-6 and TRBJ1-1; D might be TRBD1 (5 bases). CDR3 length: 15 amino acids. Trimming shortened V by 4 bases and J by 1 base, and 13 bases separated the two germline ends. In germline, CDR1 is SGHVS, CDR2 FNYEAQ. The CDR3 DNA is TGTGCCAGCAGCTCCGGTCTGGGGGAGAACACTGAAGCTTTCTTT. Translation gives CASSSGLGENTEAFF.

The V call is TRBV2, the J call TRBJ1-4, with TRBD1 matching over 10 bases. This CDR3 has 14 amino acids. In germline, CDR1 is SNHLY, CDR2 FYNNEI. V lost 4 bases, J lost 7 bases, and 3 bases stayed unmatched. DNA of the CDR3: TGTGCCAGCAGTGGACAGGGGGCCGGTGAAAAACTGTTTTTT. Protein sequence: CASSGQGAGEKLFF.

This clone has more than one count but fewer than ten. The V gene is TRBV4-2, the J gene TRBJ1-5; 10 bases match TRBD1. CDR1 and CDR2 (germline): LGHNA, YNFKEQ. V dropped 3 bases and J dropped 6; count of bases not matched to a gene: 5. This CDR3 is built from 15 residues. CDR3 sequence reads: CASSHAGQGVQPQHF. Written as DNA, the CDR3 is TGTGCCAGCAGCCATGCCGGACAGGGGGTTCAGCCCCAGCATTTT.

V is TRBV6-5 and J is TRBJ2-1; TRBD2 agrees at 11 bases. The CDR3 totals 14 residues. CDR1 is MNHEY, CDR2 SVGAGI, per germline. The V gene end was trimmed by 10 bases and the J gene end by 9 bases; junction bases not matched to a gene: 11. DNA for the CDR3: TGTGCCACCCAAACTAGCGGGAGTAGTGTTGAGCAGTTCTTC. Translation: CATQTSGSSVEQFF.

V and J are TRBV6-4 and TRBJ2-3; D is ambiguous. V was shortened by 6 bases and J by 1 base, with 11 bases between the two germline ends. The CDR3 consists of 14 residues. Germline V gene sequence: CDR1 MRHNA, CDR2 SNTAGT. The CDR3, as DNA: TGTGCCAGCAGCCAGTCCCCCGGCACAGATACGCAGTATTTT. This translates into CASSQSPGTDTQYF.

In this sample, this clone turned up once. The genes are TRBV9 and TRBJ2-5, with 7 bases fitting TRBD1. The J call is in doubt because the DNA end fits TRBJ2-7 better. This CDR3 has 13 residues. Per the germline V gene, CDR1 is SGDLS and CDR2 is YYNGEE. DNA for the CDR3: TGTGCCAGCAGCGCAGGACAGGCCTACGAGCAGTACTTC. It yields the protein CASSAGQAYEQYF.

The CDR3 spells CASTGGTSGAMETQYF. The CDR3 bases are TGTGCCAGCACTGGCGGGACTAGCGGGGCCATGGAGACCCAGTACTTC. The chain joins TRBV28 to TRBJ2-5; TRBD2 agrees at 13 bases. The CDR3 runs to 16 residues. Losses at the gene ends were 7 bases for V and 5 bases for J; bases not matched to a gene: 10. The germline V gene has CDR1 MDHEN and CDR2 SYDVKM.

The chain links TRBV6-4 to TRBJ2-2; TRBD2 aligns across 11 bases. V shed 0 bases, J shed 7 bases, and the junction held 1 base outside the gene matches. The V gene's germline CDR1 is MRHNA and CDR2 SNTAGT. CDR3 size: 15 residues. For the CDR3, the DNA is TGTGCCAGCAGTGACTCCACTAGCGGGAGCGGGGAGCTGTTTTTT. It is translated as CASSDSTSGSGELFF.

This clone was picked up many times. This rearrangement joins TRBV10-1 to TRBJ2-3; D possibly uses TRBD1 or TRBD2 (5 bases each). CDR3 length: 13 residues. V was pared by 6 bases and J by 6 bases, with 13 bases between. Germline assignment: CDR1 WNHNN and CDR2 SYGVQD (reference sequence). The CDR3 sequence: CASSFGTPDTQYF. The CDR3, as DNA: TGCGCCAGCAGCTTCGGGACCCCGGATACGCAGTATTTT.

V usage is TRBV5-1 and J usage is TRBJ1-1, with D tentatively TRBD1 (6 bases). V was trimmed by 1 base and J by 5 bases, leaving 12 bases between them. CDR3 length equals 14 residues. Germline V gives CDR1 SGHRS, CDR2 YFSETQ. The CDR3 nucleotides read TGCGCCAGCAGCTTGTTACAGGGAGAAACTGAAGCTTTCTTT. It is translated as CASSLLQGETEAFF.

V usage is TRBV9 and J usage is TRBJ1-3, with 7 positions matching TRBD1. Germline-derived CDR1 and CDR2 are SGDLS and YYNGEE. Losses at the gene ends were 3 bases for V and 0 bases for J; bases not matched to a gene: 6. CDR3 length equals 16 residues. DNA of the CDR3: TGTGCCAGCAGCGGACAGGGAGGGAGCTCTGGAAACACCATATATTTT. Amino acids: CASSGQGGSSGNTIYF.

The V call is TRBV7-2, the J call TRBJ1-2, with 9 bases identical to TRBD1. The CDR3 has 16 amino acids. Germline V gene lookup returns CDR1 SGHTA and CDR2 FQGNSA. Unmatched junction bases numbered 12, after V lost 5 bases and J lost 5 bases. CDR3 region: CASSQDFGDRDYGYTF. CDR3 nucleotides: TGTGCCAGCAGCCAAGACTTTGGGGACAGGGATTATGGCTACACCTTC.

The rearrangement uses TRBV30 and TRBJ2-7, with unresolved D. Germline CDR1 reads GTSNPN; CDR2 reads SVGIG (reference sequence). The CDR3 has 15 amino acids. Trimming shortened V by 3 bases and J by 2 bases, and 17 bases separated the two germline ends. The CDR3: CAWSQLGSPTYEQYF. CDR3 in DNA: TGTGCCTGGAGCCAACTCGGCAGCCCTACCTACGAGCAGTACTTC.

J is TRBJ2-7 and V is TRBV28; TRBD1 aligns across 9 bases. Germline V lookup: CDR1 MDHEN, CDR2 SYDVKM. The CDR3 covers 16 residues. V trimming: 5 bases; J trimming: 5 bases; junction bases outside the gene matches: 13. CDR3 coding DNA: TGTGCCAGCAGTCTACTCCAACAGGGGGCGAAAGACGAGCAGTACTTC. This encodes CASSLLQQGAKDEQYF.

This clone was seen a single time. The chain carries TRBV28 and TRBJ2-7; TRBD1 aligns across 8 bases. Trimming removed 4 bases from V and 4 bases from J; junction bases left unmatched: 6. Germline values: CDR1 MDHEN, CDR2 SYDVKM. The CDR3 runs 14 residues. The CDR3 sequence is CASSSGQGLYEQYF. For the CDR3, the DNA is TGTGCCAGCAGTTCAGGACAGGGTTTGTACGAGCAGTACTTC.

The V call is TRBV4-2, the J call TRBJ1-2; D call uncertain. The CDR3 consists of 16 residues. V shed 1 base and J shed 1 base, with 13 bases lying between them. Germline values: CDR1 LGHNA, CDR2 YNFKEQ. The CDR3 DNA reads as TGTGCCAGCAGCCAAGGGCCTAAGGACGGTAACTATGGCTACACCTTC. Its protein product is CASSQGPKDGNYGYTF.

V gene TRBV7-9 combines with J gene TRBJ1-1; D gene uncertain. Trimming took 1 base from V and 4 from J, leaving 13 bases between them. Germline CDR1 is SEHNR and CDR2 is FQNEAQ (reference sequence). This CDR3 has 15 amino acids. The CDR3 nucleotides read TGTGCCAGCAGCTTAGATTCCCTTGGGAGCACTGAAGCTTTCTTT. Its protein product is CASSLDSLGSTEAFF.

In nucleotides, the CDR3 is TGTGCCAGCAGCCCCGGGACAGGGTGGACCAATGAGCAGTTCTTC. Its protein product is CASSPGTGWTNEQFF. This chain links TRBV28 with TRBJ2-1, with TRBD1 matching 9 bases. CDR1 is MDHEN and CDR2 is SYDVKM in the germline V gene. The CDR3 is 15 amino acids. The V segment lost 6 bases and the J segment 6 bases; nucleotides outside the gene matches: 9.

This clone was detected only a few times. This chain joins TRBV11-3 and TRBJ2-2; 8 positions match TRBD2. The CDR3 has 16 amino acids. Germline V gives CDR1 SGHNT, CDR2 YENEEA. J was trimmed by 6 bases and V by 1 base; bases with no gene match: 7. CDR3: CASSLGREGLSGELFF. CDR3 bases: TGTGCCAGCAGCTTAGGTCGGGAGGGCCTTTCCGGGGAGCTGTTTTTT.

This clone was recorded at least ten times. The chain couples TRBV6-4 to TRBJ2-2, with D perhaps TRBD1 or TRBD2 (6 bases each). V gave up 5 bases and J gave up 2 bases, with 18 bases separating them. Germline CDR1 and CDR2: MRHNA and SNTAGT. This CDR3 has 17 residues. The CDR3 region is CASSPQGNGGNTGELFF. The CDR3 DNA sequence: TGTGCCAGCAGTCCGCAGGGGAACGGGGGAAACACCGGGGAGCTGTTTTTT.